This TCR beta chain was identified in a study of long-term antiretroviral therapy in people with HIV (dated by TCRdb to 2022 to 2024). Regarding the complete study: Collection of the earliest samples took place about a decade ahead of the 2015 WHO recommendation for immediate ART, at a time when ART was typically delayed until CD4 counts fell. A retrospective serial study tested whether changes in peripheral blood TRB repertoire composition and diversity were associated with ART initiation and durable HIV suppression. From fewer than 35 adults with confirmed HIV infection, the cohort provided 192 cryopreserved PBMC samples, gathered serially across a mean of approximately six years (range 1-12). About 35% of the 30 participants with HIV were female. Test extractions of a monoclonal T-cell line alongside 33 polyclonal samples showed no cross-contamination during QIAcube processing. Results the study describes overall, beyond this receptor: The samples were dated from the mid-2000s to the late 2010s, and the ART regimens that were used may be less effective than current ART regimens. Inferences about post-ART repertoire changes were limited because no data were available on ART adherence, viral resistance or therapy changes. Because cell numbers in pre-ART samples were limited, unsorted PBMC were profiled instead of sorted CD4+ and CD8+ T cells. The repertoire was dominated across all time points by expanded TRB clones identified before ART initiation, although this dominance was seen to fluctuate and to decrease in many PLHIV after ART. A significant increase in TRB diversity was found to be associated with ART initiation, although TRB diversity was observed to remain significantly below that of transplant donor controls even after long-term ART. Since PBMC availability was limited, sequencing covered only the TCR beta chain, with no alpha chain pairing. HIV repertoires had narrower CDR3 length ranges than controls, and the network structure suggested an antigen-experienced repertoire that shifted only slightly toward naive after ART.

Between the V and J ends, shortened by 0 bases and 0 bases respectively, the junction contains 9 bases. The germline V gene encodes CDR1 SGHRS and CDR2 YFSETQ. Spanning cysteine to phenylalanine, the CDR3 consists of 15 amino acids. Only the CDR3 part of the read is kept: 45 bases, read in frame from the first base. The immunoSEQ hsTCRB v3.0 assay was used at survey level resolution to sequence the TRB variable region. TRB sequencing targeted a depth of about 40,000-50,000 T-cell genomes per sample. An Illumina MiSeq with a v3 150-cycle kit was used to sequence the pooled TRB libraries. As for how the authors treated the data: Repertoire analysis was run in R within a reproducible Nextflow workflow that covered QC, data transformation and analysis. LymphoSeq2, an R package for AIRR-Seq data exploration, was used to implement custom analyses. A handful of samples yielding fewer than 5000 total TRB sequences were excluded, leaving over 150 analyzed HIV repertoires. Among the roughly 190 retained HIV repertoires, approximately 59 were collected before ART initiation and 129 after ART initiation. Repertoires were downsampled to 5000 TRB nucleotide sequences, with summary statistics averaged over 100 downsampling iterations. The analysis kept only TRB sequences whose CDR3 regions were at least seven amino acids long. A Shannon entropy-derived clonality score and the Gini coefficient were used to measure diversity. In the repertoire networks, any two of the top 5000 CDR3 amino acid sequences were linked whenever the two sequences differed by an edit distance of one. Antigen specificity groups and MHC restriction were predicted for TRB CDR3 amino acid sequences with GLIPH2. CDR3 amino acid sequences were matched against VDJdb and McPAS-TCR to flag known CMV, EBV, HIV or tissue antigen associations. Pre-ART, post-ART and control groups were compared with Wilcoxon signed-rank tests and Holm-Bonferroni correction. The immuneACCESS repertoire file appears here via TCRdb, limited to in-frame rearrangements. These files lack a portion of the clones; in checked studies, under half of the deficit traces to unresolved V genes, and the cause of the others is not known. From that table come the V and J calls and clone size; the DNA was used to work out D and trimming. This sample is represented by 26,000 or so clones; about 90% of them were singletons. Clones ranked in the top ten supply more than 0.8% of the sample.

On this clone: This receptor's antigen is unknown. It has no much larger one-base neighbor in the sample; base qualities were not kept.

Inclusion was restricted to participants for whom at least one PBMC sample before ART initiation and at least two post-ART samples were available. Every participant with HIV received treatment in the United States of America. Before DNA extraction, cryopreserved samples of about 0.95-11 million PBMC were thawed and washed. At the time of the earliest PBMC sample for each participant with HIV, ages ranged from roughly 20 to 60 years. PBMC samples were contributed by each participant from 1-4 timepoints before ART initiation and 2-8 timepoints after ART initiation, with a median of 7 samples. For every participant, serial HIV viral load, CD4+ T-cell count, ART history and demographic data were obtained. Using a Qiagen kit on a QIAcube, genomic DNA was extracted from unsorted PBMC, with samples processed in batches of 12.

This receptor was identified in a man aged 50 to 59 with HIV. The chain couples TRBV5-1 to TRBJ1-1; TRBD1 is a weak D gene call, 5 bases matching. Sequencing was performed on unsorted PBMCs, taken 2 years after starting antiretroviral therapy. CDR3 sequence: CASSLEDSMNTEAFF. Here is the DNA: TGCGCCAGCAGCTTGGAAGACAGCATGAACACTGAAGCTTTCTTT.